This is a list of T cell receptor beta chains from one sample in a study of beta chain features in type 1 diabetes. The method was immunoSEQ multiplex PCR; TCRdb's version includes in-frame clones alone and lacks a portion of them. The table shows a few hundred thousand clones, with around 15% occurring only once. The source material was naive CD4+ T cells from blood. These receptors originate from a woman aged 18-29 years in good health. Both conserved end residues are part of each CDR3. A D gene is named only where the DNA matches it firmly. Not all rows give a size; the values are once, few, many and, for expanded clones, a class.

clone_size	j_call	d_call	v_call	cdr3_aa	cdr3_nt
few	TRBJ2-5	NA	TRBV7-3	CASSPGFLETQYF	TGTGCCAGCAGCCCAGGATTCTTAGAGACCCAGTACTTC
few	TRBJ2-7	TRBD1	TRBV5-1	CASRPTGGSSYEQYF	TGCGCCAGCAGACCTACAGGGGGTAGCTCCTACGAGCAGTACTTC
few	TRBJ2-7	TRBD2	TRBV27	CASSLRLAESYEQYF	TGTGCCAGCAGTTTAAGGCTAGCGGAGTCCTACGAGCAGTACTTC
few	TRBJ2-5	NA	TRBV20-1	CSARDRETQYF	TGCAGTGCTAGAGATCGAGAGACCCAGTACTTC
NA	TRBJ2-5	NA	TRBV5-4	CASSSTGTQVETQYF	TGTGCCAGCAGCTCCACCGGGACACAAGTAGAGACCCAGTACTTC
NA	TRBJ1-1	TRBD1	TRBV30	CAGNGDRGYTEAFF	TGTGCCGGGAATGGGGACAGGGGATACACTGAAGCTTTCTTT
NA	TRBJ1-3	NA	TRBV28	CASSHYVRSGNTIYF	TGTGCCAGCAGTCACTACGTGCGCTCTGGAAACACCATATATTTT
once	TRBJ2-3	NA	TRBV27	CASSFRWSGTDTQYF	TGTGCCAGCAGTTTCCGGTGGTCTGGCACAGATACGCAGTATTTT
few	TRBJ2-7	NA	TRBV30	CAWSNYYEQYF	TGTGCCTGGAGTAACTACTACGAGCAGTACTTC
few	TRBJ2-2	NA	TRBV2	CASSEGAGELFF	TGTGCCAGCAGTGAAGGAGCCGGGGAGCTGTTTTTT
NA	TRBJ2-5	TRBD2	TRBV9	CASSVAPAGGPQETQYF	TGTGCCAGCAGCGTAGCACCAGCGGGAGGGCCGCAAGAGACCCAGTACTTC
few	TRBJ1-5	NA	TRBV1	CTSSQGQVTHQPQHF	TGCACCAGCAGCCAGGGACAGGTTACACATCAGCCCCAGCATTTT
NA	TRBJ1-1	NA	TRBV27	CASSLSGQSREAFF	TGTGCCAGCAGTTTATCGGGACAAAGCCGTGAAGCTTTCTTT
NA	TRBJ2-7	TRBD1	TRBV7-9	CASTQGQGRSEQYF	TGTGCCAGCACACAAGGACAGGGTCGATCCGAGCAGTACTTC
NA	TRBJ2-5	NA	TRBV11-1	CASLPQGQRQETQYF	TGTGCCAGCCTCCCCCAAGGACAGAGACAAGAGACCCAGTACTTC
few	TRBJ2-3	TRBD1	TRBV5-1	CTSHRGQSTDTQYF	TGCACATCTCACAGGGGGCAAAGCACAGATACGCAGTATTTT
NA	TRBJ2-1	NA	TRBV28	CASSPGTLISYNEQFF	TGTGCCAGCAGTCCCGGGACTCTTATATCCTACAATGAGCAGTTCTTC
NA	TRBJ2-1	TRBD2	TRBV2	CASSAPGLASNEQFF	TGTGCCAGCAGCGCACCGGGACTAGCTTCCAATGAGCAGTTCTTC
NA	TRBJ2-5	NA	TRBV2	CASRNRGGGETQYF	TGTGCCAGCAGGAACAGGGGAGGAGGGGAGACCCAGTACTTC
NA	TRBJ2-3	NA	TRBV29-1	CSVDADIIGTDTQYF	TGCAGCGTTGACGCGGACATAATCGGCACAGATACGCAGTATTTT
few	TRBJ2-1	TRBD2	TRBV25-1	CASSGQTSGSYNEQFF	TGTGCCAGCAGTGGCCAGACTAGCGGGAGCTACAATGAGCAGTTCTTC
NA	TRBJ2-3	NA	TRBV29-1	CSVEGSLSTDTQYF	TGCAGCGTTGAAGGTAGCCTCAGCACAGATACGCAGTATTTT
NA	TRBJ1-4	NA	TRBV7-2	CASSLAGSSNEKLFF	TGTGCCAGCAGCTTAGCGGGCAGCTCTAATGAAAAACTGTTTTTT
few	TRBJ2-7	NA	TRBV28	CASTGYEQYF	TGTGCCAGCACCGGTTACGAGCAGTACTTC
once	TRBJ2-7	TRBD2	TRBV13	CASSLGRTSGSPFEQYF	TGTGCCAGCAGCTTAGGCCGGACTAGCGGGAGCCCGTTCGAGCAGTACTTC
few	TRBJ2-7	NA	TRBV7-8	CASSLAQQNNYEQYF	TGTGCCAGCAGCTTAGCGCAACAGAATAACTACGAGCAGTACTTC
few	TRBJ2-5	TRBD2	TRBV29-1	CSVDHGLAGEETQYF	TGCAGCGTTGACCACGGACTAGCGGGAGAAGAGACCCAGTACTTC
NA	TRBJ2-3	TRBD2	TRBV12-5	CASGLAGTDTQYF	TGTGCTAGCGGACTAGCGGGAACAGATACGCAGTATTTT
NA	TRBJ2-1	NA	TRBV5-1	CASKETRFHEQFF	TGCGCCAGCAAAGAGACTAGGTTCCATGAGCAGTTCTTC